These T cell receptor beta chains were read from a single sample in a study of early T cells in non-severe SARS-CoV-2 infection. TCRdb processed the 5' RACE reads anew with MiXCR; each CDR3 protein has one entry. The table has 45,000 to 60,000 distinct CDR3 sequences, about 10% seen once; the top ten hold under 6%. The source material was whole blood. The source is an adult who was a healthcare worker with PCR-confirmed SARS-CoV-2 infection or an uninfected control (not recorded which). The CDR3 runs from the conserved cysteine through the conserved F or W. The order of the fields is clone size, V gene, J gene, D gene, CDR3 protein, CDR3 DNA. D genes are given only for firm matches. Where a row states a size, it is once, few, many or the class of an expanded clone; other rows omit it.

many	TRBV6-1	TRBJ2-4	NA	CASSEGLAKNIQYF	TGTGCCAGCAGTGAGGGATTAGCCAAAAACATTCAGTACTTC
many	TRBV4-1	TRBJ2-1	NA	CASSHGLRGSFF	TGCGCCAGCAGCCATGGACTTCGGGGGTCGTTCTTC
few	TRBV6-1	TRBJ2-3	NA	CASSARRGTDTQYF	TGTGCCAGCAGTGCGCGAAGAGGCACAGATACGCAGTATTTT
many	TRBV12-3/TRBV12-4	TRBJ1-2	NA	CASRMDGNYGYTF	TGTGCCAGCAGAATGGACGGAAACTATGGCTACACCTTC
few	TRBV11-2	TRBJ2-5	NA	CASSQSETQYF	TGTGCCAGCAGCCAGTCCGAGACCCAGTACTTC
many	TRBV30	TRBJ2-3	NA	CAWGAGGTDTQYF	TGTGCCTGGGGGGCAGGGGGCACAGATACGCAGTATTTT
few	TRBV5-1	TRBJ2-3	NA	CASSATTHARPDTQYF	TGCGCCAGCAGCGCGACGACTCACGCACGTCCAGATACGCAGTATTTT
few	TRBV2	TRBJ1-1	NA	CASREYTEAFF	TGTGCCAGCAGGGAGTACACTGAAGCTTTCTTT
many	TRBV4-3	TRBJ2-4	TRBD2	CASSRSSGSPSIQYF	TGCGCCAGCAGCCGGTCTAGCGGTTCCCCTAGCATTCAGTACTTC
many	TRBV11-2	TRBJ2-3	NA	CASSLGSGLATDTQYF	TGTGCCAGCAGCTTAGGAAGCGGGCTAGCCACAGATACGCAGTATTTT
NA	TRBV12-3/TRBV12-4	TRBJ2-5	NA	CASSLQGRGTQYF	TGTGCCAGCAGTTTACAGGGGCGGGGGACCCAGTACTTC
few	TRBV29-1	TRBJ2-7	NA	CSVTEGLSYEQYF	TGCAGCGTGACAGAGGGACTCTCCTACGAGCAGTACTTC
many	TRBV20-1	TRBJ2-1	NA	CSARAREHEQFF	TGCAGTGCTAGAGCCCGGGAGCATGAGCAGTTCTTC
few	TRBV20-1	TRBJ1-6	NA	CSASMAGLRNSPLHF	TGCAGTGCTAGTATGGCAGGGCTGCGGAATTCACCCCTCCACTTT
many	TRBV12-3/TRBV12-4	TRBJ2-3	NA	CASRQTSADTQYF	TGTGCCAGCAGGCAAACTAGTGCAGATACGCAGTATTTT
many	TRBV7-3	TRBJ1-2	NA	CASSLAGEESYTF	TGTGCCAGCAGCTTAGCAGGGGAAGAAAGCTACACCTTC
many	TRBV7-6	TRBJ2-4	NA	CASSLAGWEDKNIQYF	TGTGCCAGCAGCTTAGCCGGATGGGAGGACAAAAACATTCAGTACTTC
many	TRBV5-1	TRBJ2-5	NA	CASSPASGGSETQYF	TGCGCCAGCAGCCCAGCCTCCGGAGGGAGCGAGACCCAGTACTTC
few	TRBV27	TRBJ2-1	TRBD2	CASIAGTSGTYNEQFF	TGTGCCAGCATCGCCGGGACTAGCGGAACCTACAATGAGCAGTTCTTC
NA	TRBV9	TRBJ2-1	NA	CASSVYGRDEQFF	TGTGCCAGCAGCGTATACGGACGGGATGAGCAGTTCTTC
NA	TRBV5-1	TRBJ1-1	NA	CASNPGAEYTEAFF	TGCGCCAGCAATCCGGGGGCGGAATACACTGAAGCTTTCTTT
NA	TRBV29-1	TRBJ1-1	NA	CSVVVLGSRNTEAFF	TGCAGCGTTGTTGTTCTGGGCTCAAGGAACACTGAAGCTTTCTTT
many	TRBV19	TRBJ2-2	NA	CASSLWQWSGELFF	TGTGCCAGTAGTCTCTGGCAGTGGTCCGGGGAGCTGTTTTTT
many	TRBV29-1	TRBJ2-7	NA	CSVLSLIYEQYF	TGCAGCGTTTTAAGCTTGATCTACGAGCAGTACTTC
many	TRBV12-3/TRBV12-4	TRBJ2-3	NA	CAITYPSQDTQYF	TGTGCCATCACCTACCCGTCCCAAGATACGCAGTATTTT
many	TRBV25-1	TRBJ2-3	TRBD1	CASSVTGGWADTQYF	TGTGCCAGCAGTGTTACAGGGGGCTGGGCAGATACGCAGTATTTT
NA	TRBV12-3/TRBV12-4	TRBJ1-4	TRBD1	CASSHTGGREKLFF	TGTGCCAGCAGTCATACAGGGGGCCGGGAAAAACTGTTTTTT
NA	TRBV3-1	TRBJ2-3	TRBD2	CASSQAPSSGGADTQYF	TGTGCCAGCAGCCAAGCCCCTTCTAGCGGGGGGGCAGATACGCAGTATTTT
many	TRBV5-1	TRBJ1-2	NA	CASSLADGYGYTF	TGCGCCAGCAGCTTGGCCGACGGCTATGGCTACACCTTC
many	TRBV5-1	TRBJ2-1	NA	CASSLQPGLYNEQFF	TGCGCCAGCAGCTTGCAGCCAGGCTTGTACAATGAGCAGTTCTTC
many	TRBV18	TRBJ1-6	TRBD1	CASSPEGQGSPLHF	TGTGCCAGCTCACCAGAGGGACAGGGTTCACCCCTCCACTTT
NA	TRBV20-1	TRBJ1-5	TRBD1	CSSTGGLNQPQHF	TGCAGTTCTACAGGGGGCCTGAATCAGCCCCAGCATTTT
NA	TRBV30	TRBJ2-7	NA	CACSRGSYEQYF	TGTGCCTGCAGCAGGGGTTCCTACGAGCAGTACTTC
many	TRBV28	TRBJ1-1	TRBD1	CASSYPTGSVTEAFF	TGTGCCAGCAGTTATCCGACAGGGAGTGTTACTGAAGCTTTCTTT
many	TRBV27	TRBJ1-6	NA	CASSFGGNSPLHF	TGTGCCAGCAGTTTTGGCGGTAATTCACCCCTCCACTTT
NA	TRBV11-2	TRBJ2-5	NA	CASSFAGAGETQYF	TGTGCCAGCAGCTTCGCGGGGGCGGGAGAGACCCAGTACTTC
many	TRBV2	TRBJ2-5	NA	CASRQDQETQYF	TGTGCCAGCAGGCAGGATCAAGAGACCCAGTACTTC
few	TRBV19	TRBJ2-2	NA	CASSIIQGNTGELFF	TGTGCCAGTAGTATAATACAGGGGAACACCGGGGAGCTGTTTTTT
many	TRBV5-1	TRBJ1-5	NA	CASSPTGGNSNQPQHF	TGCGCCAGCAGTCCTACGGGGGGCAATAGCAATCAGCCCCAGCATTTT
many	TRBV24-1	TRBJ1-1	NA	CATSDGGTNTEAFF	TGTGCCACCAGTGACGGGGGGACTAACACTGAAGCTTTCTTT
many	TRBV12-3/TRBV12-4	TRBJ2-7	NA	CASSLSPSLVGPTYEQYF	TGTGCCAGCAGTTTATCCCCCTCTCTCGTGGGGCCAACCTACGAGCAGTACTTC
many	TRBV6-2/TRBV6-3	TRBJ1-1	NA	CASSYEGLGTEAFF	TGTGCCAGCAGTTACGAGGGGCTGGGCACTGAAGCTTTCTTT
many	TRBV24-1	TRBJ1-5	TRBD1	CATSEGGQGNQPQHF	TGTGCCACCAGTGAGGGGGGACAGGGTAATCAGCCCCAGCATTTT
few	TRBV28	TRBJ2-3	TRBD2	CASSPVGDYTDTQYF	TGTGCCAGCAGTCCAGTAGGGGACTACACAGATACGCAGTATTTT
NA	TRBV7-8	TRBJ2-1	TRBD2	CASSLVSSGGRNEQFF	TGTGCCAGCAGCTTAGTTTCGTCCGGGGGGAGAAATGAGCAGTTCTTC
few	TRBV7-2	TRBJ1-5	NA	CASNLGNQPQHF	TGTGCCAGCAATTTAGGGAATCAGCCCCAGCATTTT
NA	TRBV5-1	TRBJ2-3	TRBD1	CASSPGTAHTDTQYF	TGCGCCAGCAGCCCGGGGACAGCCCACACAGATACGCAGTATTTT
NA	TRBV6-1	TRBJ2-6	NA	CASGSDSGANVLTF	TGTGCCAGCGGGTCGGACTCTGGGGCCAACGTCCTGACTTTC
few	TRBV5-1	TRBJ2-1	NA	CASSSMTGDNEQFF	TGCGCCAGCAGCTCGATGACTGGAGACAATGAGCAGTTCTTC
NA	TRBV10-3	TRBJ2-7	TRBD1	CAIRAGTGDYEQYF	TGTGCCATCAGAGCCGGGACAGGGGACTACGAGCAGTACTTC
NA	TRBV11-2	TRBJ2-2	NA	CASRPITNTGELFF	TGTGCCAGCAGACCTATCACGAACACCGGGGAGCTGTTTTTT
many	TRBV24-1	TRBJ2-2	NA	CATSDRKRTNTGELFF	TGTGCCACCAGTGATAGAAAAAGAACGAACACCGGGGAGCTGTTTTTT
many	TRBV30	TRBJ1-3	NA	CATPRAELGNTIYF	TGTGCCACCCCCCGCGCAGAATTGGGAAACACCATATATTTT
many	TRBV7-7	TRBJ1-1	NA	CASSLSYDTEAFF	TGTGCCAGCAGCTTATCGTACGACACTGAAGCTTTCTTT
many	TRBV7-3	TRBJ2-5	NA	CASSLGGPSETQYF	TGTGCCAGCAGCCTAGGGGGGCCTTCGGAAACCCAGTACTTC
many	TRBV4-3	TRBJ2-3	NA	CASSQMTYQRSQYF	TGCGCCAGCAGCCAGATGACGTACCAGCGTTCGCAGTATTTT
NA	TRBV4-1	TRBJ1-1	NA	CASSQDPVWNTEAFF	TGCGCCAGCAGCCAAGATCCAGTCTGGAACACTGAAGCTTTCTTT
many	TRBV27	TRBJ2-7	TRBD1	CASSLGTGSTHEQYF	TGTGCCAGCAGCCTAGGGACAGGGTCGACCCACGAGCAGTACTTC
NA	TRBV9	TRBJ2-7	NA	CASSVDGVEQYF	TGTGCCAGCAGCGTAGATGGGGTCGAGCAGTACTTC